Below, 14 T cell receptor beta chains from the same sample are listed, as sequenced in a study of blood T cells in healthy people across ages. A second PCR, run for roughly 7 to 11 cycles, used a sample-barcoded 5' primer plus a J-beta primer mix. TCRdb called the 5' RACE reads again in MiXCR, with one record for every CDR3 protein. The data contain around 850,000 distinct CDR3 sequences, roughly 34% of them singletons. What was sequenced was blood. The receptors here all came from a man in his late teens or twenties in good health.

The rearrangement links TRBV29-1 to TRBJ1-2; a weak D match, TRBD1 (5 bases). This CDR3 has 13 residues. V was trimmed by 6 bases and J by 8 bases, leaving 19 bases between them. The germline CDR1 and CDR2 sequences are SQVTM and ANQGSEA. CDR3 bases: TGCAGCGTGTCCGGGGTCCTCCAGGGCGGCTACACCTTC. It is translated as CSVSGVLQGGYTF.

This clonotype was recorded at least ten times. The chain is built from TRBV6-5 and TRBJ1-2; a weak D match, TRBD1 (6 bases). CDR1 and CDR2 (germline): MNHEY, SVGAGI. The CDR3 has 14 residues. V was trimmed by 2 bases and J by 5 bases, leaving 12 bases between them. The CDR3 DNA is TGTGCCAGCAGTTACCAACAGGGCGGGTATGGCTACACCTTC. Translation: CASSYQQGGYGYTF.

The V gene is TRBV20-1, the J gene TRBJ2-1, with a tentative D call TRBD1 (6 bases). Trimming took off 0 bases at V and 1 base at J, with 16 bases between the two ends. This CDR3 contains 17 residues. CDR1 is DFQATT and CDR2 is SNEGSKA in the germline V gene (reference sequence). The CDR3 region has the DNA TGCAGTGCTAGAGATCCCCAGGCAGGGGTATCCTACAATGAGCAGTTCTTC. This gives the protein CSARDPQAGVSYNEQFF.

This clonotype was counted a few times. The chain's CDR3 is CAISEERLSNEQFF. In DNA form, the CDR3 reads TGTGCCATCAGTGAAGAGCGGTTATCCAATGAGCAGTTCTTC. The gene calls are TRBV10-3 and TRBJ2-1; D might be TRBD2 (5 bases). V lost 3 bases, J lost 6 bases, and 12 bases lay in between. This CDR3 contains 14 residues. Germline CDR1 is ENHRY and CDR2 is SYGVKD.

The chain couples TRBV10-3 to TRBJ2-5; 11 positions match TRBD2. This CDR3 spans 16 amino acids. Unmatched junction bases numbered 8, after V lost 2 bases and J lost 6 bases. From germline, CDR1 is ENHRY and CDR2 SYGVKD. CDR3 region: CAISEVSGGATQTQYF. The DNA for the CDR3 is TGTGCCATCAGTGAGGTTAGCGGGGGGGCCACACAGACCCAGTACTTC.

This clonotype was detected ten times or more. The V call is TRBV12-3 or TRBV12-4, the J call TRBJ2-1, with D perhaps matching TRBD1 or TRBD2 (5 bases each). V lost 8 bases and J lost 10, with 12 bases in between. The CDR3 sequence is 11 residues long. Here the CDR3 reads CASHSGREQFF. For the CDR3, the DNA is TGTGCCAGCCACTCGGGGCGGGAGCAGTTCTTC.

Written as DNA, the CDR3 is TGTGCCAGCAGCCCCGGGAACGGGCCCCTCTACAATGAGCAGTTCTTC. It yields the protein CASSPGNGPLYNEQFF. The chain carries TRBV7-9 and TRBJ2-1; perhaps TRBD2 as D (5 bases). V was shortened by 5 bases and J by 3 bases, with 17 bases between the two germline ends. CDR3 length: 16 residues. Germline V CDR1 and CDR2: SEHNR, FQNEAQ (reference sequence). The complete variable domain, with remaining parts taken from reference TRBV7-9 and TRBJ2-1, reads DTGVSQNPRHKITKRGQNVTFRCDPISEHNRLYWYRQTLGQGPEFLTYFQNEAQLEKSRLLSDRFSAERPKGSFSTLEIQRTEQGDSAMYLCASSPGNGPLYNEQFFGPGTRLTVL.

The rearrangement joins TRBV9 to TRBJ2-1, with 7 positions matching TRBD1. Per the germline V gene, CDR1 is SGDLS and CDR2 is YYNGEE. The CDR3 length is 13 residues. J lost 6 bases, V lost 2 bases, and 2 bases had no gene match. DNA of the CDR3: TGTGCCAGCAGCGTTGACAGGGCCAATGAGCAGTTCTTC. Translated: CASSVDRANEQFF.

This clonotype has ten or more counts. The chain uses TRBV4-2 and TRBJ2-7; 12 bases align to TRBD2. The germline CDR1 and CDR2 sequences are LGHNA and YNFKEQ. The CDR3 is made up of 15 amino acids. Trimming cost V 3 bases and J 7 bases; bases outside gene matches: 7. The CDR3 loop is CASSHPSGGAGEQYF. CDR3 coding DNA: TGTGCCAGCAGCCATCCTAGCGGGGGGGCAGGGGAGCAGTACTTC.

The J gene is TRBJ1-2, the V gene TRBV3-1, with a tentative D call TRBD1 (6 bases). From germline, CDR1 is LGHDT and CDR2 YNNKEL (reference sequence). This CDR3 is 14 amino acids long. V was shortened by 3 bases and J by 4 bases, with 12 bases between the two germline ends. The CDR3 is CASSHADRIYGYTF. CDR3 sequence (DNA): TGTGCCAGCAGCCATGCCGACAGGATCTATGGCTACACCTTC. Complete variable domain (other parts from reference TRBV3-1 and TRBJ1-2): DTAVSQTPKYLVTQMGNDKSIKCEQNLGHDTMYWYKQDSKKFLKIMFSYNNKELIINETVPNRFSPKSPDKAHLNLHINSLELGDSAVYFCASSHADRIYGYTFGSGTRLTVV.

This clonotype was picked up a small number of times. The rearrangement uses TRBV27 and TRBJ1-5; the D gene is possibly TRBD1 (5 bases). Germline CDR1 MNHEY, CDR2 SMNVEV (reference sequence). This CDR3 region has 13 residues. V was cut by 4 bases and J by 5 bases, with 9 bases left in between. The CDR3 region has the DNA TGTGCCAGCAGTTGGGGGAGCTATCAGCCCCAGCATTTT. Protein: CASSWGSYQPQHF.

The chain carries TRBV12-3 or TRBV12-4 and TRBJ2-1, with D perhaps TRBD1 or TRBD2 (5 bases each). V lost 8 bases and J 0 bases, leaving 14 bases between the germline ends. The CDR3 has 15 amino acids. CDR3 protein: CASSSSGTSYNEQFF. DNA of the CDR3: TGTGCCAGCTCCTCTTCAGGGACCTCCTACAATGAGCAGTTCTTC.

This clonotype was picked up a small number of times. In nucleotides, the CDR3 is TGTGCCAGCAGATACGGGGCTTACACTGAAGCTTTCTTT. Encoded protein: CASRYGAYTEAFF. The rearrangement links TRBV12-3 or TRBV12-4 to TRBJ1-1, with D tentatively TRBD1 (5 bases). V dropped 6 bases and J dropped 3 bases, with 11 bases sitting between them. The CDR3 loop spans 13 amino acids.

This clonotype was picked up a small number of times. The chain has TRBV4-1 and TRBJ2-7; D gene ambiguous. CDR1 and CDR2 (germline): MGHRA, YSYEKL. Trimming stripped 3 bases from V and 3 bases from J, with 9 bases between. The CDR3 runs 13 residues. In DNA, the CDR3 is TGCGCCAGCAGCCAGGTGACCGACTACGAGCAGTACTTC. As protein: CASSQVTDYEQYF.